This T cell receptor (beta chain) was identified in a study of blood T cells in healthy people across ages (dated by TCRdb to 2013 to 2016). In the study overall: Template switching captured roughly one uniquely barcoded TCR beta cDNA molecule per two T cells in model experiments. To track age-related changes in TCR beta repertoire diversity, the study relied on deep sequencing normalized with unique cDNA molecular identifiers. Four age groups were formed from the donors: young (average approximately 15 years), middle-aged (around 41), aged (roughly 59) and long-lived (more than 75). To avoid experimental bias, donors of different ages were randomly spread across the sequencing lanes. Using the same blood draw, the study looked at two additional independent replicas of 1 million unique cDNA reads for two donors, one aged 18 to 30 and the other aged 80 or older. Study-wide findings and limitations: Because profiling used bulk unsorted PBMCs, naive and antigen-experienced compartments could not be compared conclusively. The CMV infection status of donors was not known, potentially confounding age-related changes in expanded clonotypes. Observed TCR beta diversity per million T cells fell roughly linearly with age, and a significant reduction was already apparent by age around 39. The percentage of naive T cells measured by flow cytometry correlated strongly with observed TCR beta diversity. The long-lived group showed more naive CD4+ T cells, fewer expanded clones and increased TCR diversity than the aged group, suggesting age selection. Estimates of total diversity based on one million sequenced T cells were considered lower bounds and underestimates.

In this sample, this clonotype turned up a few times. What this receptor recognizes is not known. The sample holds no much larger clone one base away, and base qualities are not on file. The library was prepared using 5' RACE. Instrument on record: Illumina HiSeq 2500. A second PCR of roughly 7 to 11 cycles was performed with a sample-barcoded 5' primer and a J-beta primer mix. A template-switch 5' adaptor carrying 12 random nucleotides introduced a unique molecular identifier onto each TCR beta cDNA molecule. Each sample yielded at least 2.5 million CDR3-containing paired-end reads. First-strand cDNA was synthesized from all RNA with the Mint cDNA synthesis kit, primed by a TRBC-specific oligonucleotide. After uracil-DNA glycosylase treatment, a first 18-cycle PCR used universal primers M1SS and BC2_uni_R on all cDNA. As for how the authors treated the data: Each sample was normalized by randomly selecting 1 million high-quality reads, each carrying a distinct molecular identifier. Instead of being binned into consensus sequences, reads that shared molecular identifiers were thrown out. MiTCR, set to a Q25 quality threshold and the strictest error-elimination algorithm, was used for CDR3 identification, clonotype clustering and error correction. A nonparametric unseen species model using Euler transformation provided a lower-bound estimate of total TCR beta diversity. TCRdb trimmed the raw reads at Q25, called clones with MiXCR and kept productive beta chains. Each CDR3 protein appears once, grouped with its most common genes and DNA. The V and J calls and clone size come from TCRdb's table, not from the authors' own analysis. The sample table shows 600,000 or so distinct CDR3 sequences, and about 30% are seen once. The top ten clones comprise around 14% of the sample.

V and J lose 2 bases and 4 bases, and a span of 9 bases separates them. CDR1 and CDR2 were assigned from the germline V gene as SGHTA and FQGNSA. Measured from the cysteine to the phenylalanine, the CDR3 is 14 residues long. Just CDR3 DNA is preserved here, 42 bases in frame from base 1. The approximately 39 donors, aged roughly 6 to 100 years, were systemically healthy Caucasian individuals from Russia. Roughly 10 milliliters of peripheral blood were collected from each donor into EDTA-treated Vacutainer tubes. Ficoll-Paque density-gradient centrifugation was used to isolate PBMCs, with at least 7 million per sample. Total RNA was extracted from PBMCs with Trizol reagent, with at least 6 micrograms obtained per sample. Naive CD45RAhigh/CD27high T cell percentages were measured by flow cytometry on a PBMC aliquot from every donor.

The clonotype originates from a woman of 80 years or more in good health. Specimen: blood. The chain is encoded by TRBV7-2 joined to TRBJ2-1; the D gene identity is not certain. For the CDR3, the sequence is CASSLLPGYNEQFF. The sequenced DNA: TGTGCCAGCAGCTTATTACCGGGTTACAATGAGCAGTTCTTC.